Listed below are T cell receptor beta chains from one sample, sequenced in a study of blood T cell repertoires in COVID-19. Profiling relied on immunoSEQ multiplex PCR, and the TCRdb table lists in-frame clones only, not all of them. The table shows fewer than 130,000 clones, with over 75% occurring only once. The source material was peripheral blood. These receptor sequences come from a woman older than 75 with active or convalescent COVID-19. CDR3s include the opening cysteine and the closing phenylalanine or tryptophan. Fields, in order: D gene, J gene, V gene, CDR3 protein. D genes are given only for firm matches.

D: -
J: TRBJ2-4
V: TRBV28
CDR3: CASSFSTQGNIQYF

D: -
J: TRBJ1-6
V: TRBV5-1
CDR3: CASSTEPTGYNSPLHF

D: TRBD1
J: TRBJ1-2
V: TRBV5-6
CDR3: CASSLEQGDMDGYTF

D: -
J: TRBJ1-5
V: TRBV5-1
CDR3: CASSLDRNQPQHF

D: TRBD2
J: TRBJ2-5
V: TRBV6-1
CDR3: CASSESSGGRETQYF

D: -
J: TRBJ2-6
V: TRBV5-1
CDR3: CASSGTPLSGANVLTF

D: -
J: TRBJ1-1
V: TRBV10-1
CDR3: CASSAGNTEAFF

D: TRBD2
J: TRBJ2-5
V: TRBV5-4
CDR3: CASSLKASGKETQYF

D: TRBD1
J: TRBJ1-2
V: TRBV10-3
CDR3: CAISDRTGGSVSGYTF

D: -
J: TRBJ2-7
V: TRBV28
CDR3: CASRSLGGESAYEQYF

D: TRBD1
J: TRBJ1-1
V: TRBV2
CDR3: CASSVTGADTEAFF

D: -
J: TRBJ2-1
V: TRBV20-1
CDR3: CSASGGKPNEQFF

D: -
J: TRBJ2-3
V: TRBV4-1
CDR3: CASSSRVSTDTQYF

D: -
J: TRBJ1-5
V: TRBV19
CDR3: CASSARQSPNQPQHF

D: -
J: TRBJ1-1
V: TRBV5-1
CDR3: CASSYTLNTEAFF

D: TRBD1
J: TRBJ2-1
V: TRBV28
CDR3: CASSDPSDRGWREQFF

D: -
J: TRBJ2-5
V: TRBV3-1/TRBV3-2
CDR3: CASTWRGQETQYF

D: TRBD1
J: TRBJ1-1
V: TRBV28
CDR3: CASSLLGQGAGAFF

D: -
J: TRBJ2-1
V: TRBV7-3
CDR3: CASSSLSGSAYNEQFF

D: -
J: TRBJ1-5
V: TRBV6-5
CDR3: CASSYNRDSNQPQHF

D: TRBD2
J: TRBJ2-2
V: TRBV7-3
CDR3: CASSLPRTSDYTGELFF

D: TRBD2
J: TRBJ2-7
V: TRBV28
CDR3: CASRGSGRGYEQYF

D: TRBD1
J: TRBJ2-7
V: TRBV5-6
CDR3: CASSLWSRGHGEQYF

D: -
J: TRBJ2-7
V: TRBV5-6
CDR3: CASSASPDWSSYEQYF

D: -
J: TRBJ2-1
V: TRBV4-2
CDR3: CASSQTSGAQSYNEQFF

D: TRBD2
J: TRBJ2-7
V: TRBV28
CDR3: CASSMPGTSGSYEQYF

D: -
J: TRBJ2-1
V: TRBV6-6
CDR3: CASSPDSYNEQFF

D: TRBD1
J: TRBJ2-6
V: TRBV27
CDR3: CASSLFPGQGPFSGANVLTF

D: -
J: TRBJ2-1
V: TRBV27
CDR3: CASSLANNNEQFF

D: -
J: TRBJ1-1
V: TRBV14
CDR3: CASSQGSEAFF

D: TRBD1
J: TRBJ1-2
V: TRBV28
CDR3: CASSDGTGVKGYTF

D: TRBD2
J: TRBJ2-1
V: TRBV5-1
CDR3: CASSGTSGAHEQFF

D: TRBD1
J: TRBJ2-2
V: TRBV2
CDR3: CASSGQGFNTGELFF

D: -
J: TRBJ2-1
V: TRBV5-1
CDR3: CASSLGQGIHNEQFF

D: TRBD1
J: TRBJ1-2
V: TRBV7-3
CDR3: CASSSGQGYGYTF

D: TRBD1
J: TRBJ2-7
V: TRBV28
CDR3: CASLDRDHEQYF

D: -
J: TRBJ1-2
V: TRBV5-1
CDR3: CASSPRQNYGYTF

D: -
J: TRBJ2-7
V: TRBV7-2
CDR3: CASSDVLDEQYF

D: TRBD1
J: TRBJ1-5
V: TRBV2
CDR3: CASSARTGVGNQPQHF

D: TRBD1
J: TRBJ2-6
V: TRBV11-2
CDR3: CAAGTGSSGANVLTF

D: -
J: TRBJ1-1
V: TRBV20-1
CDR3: CSASGRGAGTEAFF

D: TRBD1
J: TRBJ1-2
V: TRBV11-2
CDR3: CASSLGGQGDGYTF

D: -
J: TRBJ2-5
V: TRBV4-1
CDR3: CASSLEGQETQYF

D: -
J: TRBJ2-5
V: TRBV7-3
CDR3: CASSQGHVETQYF

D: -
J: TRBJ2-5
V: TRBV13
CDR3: CASSSRRGETQYF